This entry describes one T cell receptor (beta chain). The data derive from a study of cytomegalovirus exposure and HLA in healthy donors. Germline CDR1 KGHSH, CDR2 LQKENI. The CDR3 is made up of 15 amino acids. V was trimmed by 3 bases and J by 5 bases, leaving 14 bases between them. The PCR used 60 Vbeta and 13 Jbeta primers. This table comes from immunoSEQ multiplex PCR, and its TCRdb copy is limited to in-frame clones, with some not included. The sample shows around 120,000 clones, 70% to 85% of them seen only once. Source material: PBMCs. V is TRBV18 and J is TRBJ2-1; D may be TRBD2 (5 bases). The clonotype comes from a man over 45 in good health and CMV-seronegative. CDR3 DNA sequence: TGTGCCAGCTCACCGTCCCCCGGGGTTGACAATGAGCAGTTCTTC. Protein: CASSPSPGVDNEQFF.